These 24 T cell receptor beta chains were sequenced from one sample in a study of blood T cell repertoires in COVID-19 (dated by TCRdb to the early 2020s). Library preparation employed the immunoSEQ multiplex PCR assay. Imported from immuneACCESS, the table was reduced by TCRdb to in-frame sequences with V and J called. These copies leave out some clones; in studies compared against another copy, an unresolved V gene accounts for under half, and the cause of the remainder is not known. The sample records tens of thousands of clones, almost 90% of which are singletons. 12% of the sample lies in the top ten. The material sequenced was peripheral blood. The receptors were gathered from a man between 65 and 79 years old with acute or convalescent COVID-19.

This sequence joins TRBV6-2 or TRBV6-3 and TRBJ2-1; 9 positions agree with TRBD2. Germline V gene data show CDR1 as MNHEY and CDR2 as SVGEGT. Trimming took 6 bases from V and 6 from J; bases not matched to a gene: 12. The CDR3 contains 16 residues. In nucleotides, the CDR3 is TGTGCCAGCAGCCGCCTGACTAGCGGAAGCCGCAATGAGCAGTTCTTC. As protein: CASSRLTSGSRNEQFF.

This clone was seen a few times. The chain employs TRBV5-5 and TRBJ2-7; weak D call: TRBD1 (5 bases). Trimming took 0 bases from V and 7 from J, leaving 20 bases between them. The CDR3 totals 16 residues. Looked up from germline, CDR1 is SGHKS and CDR2 is YYEKEE (reference sequence). CDR3 coding DNA: TGTGCCAGCAGCTTGGCGGTGACAGTAGGTTACGAGGAGCAGTACTTC. Amino acid sequence: CASSLAVTVGYEEQYF.

The chain has TRBV18 and TRBJ1-5; the D gene is possibly TRBD1 (5 bases). Germline V lookup: CDR1 KGHSH, CDR2 LQKENI. This CDR3 has 15 residues. Deletions cut 3 bases from V and 6 bases from J, with 15 bases between. CDR3 protein: CASSPGGIRSQPQHF. CDR3 coding DNA: TGTGCCAGCTCACCGGGGGGGATTCGCAGTCAGCCCCAGCATTTT.

The chain combines TRBV28 with TRBJ1-6; D is perhaps TRBD1 (5 bases). There are 15 residues in the CDR3. CDR1 MDHEN and CDR2 SYDVKM come from the germline V gene. Trimming took off 1 base at V and 7 bases at J, with 11 bases between the two ends. CDR3 nucleotides: TGTGCCAGCAGTTTATTGCAGGGTGGAAATTCACCCCTCCACTTT. Its translation is CASSLLQGGNSPLHF.

V usage is TRBV27 and J usage is TRBJ2-1, with TRBD1 as a possible D gene (5 bases). The CDR3 runs 14 residues. In germline, CDR1 is MNHEY, CDR2 SMNVEV (reference sequence). With 3 bases removed from V and 4 bases from J, the gap between germline ends came to 10 bases. CDR3 in DNA: TGTGCCAGCAGTTTCATACAGGAGTACAATGAGCAGTTCTTC. It yields the protein CASSFIQEYNEQFF.

The chain recombines TRBV3-1 (or the pseudogene TRBV3-2) with TRBJ2-1, with 11 nucleotides matching TRBD2. This CDR3 region has 20 residues. Trimming removed 2 bases from V and 7 bases from J; junction bases left unmatched: 19. Looked up from germline, CDR1 is LGHDT and CDR2 is YNNKEL (reference sequence). This chain's CDR3 is CASSQLMTSGIPNGLNEQFF. CDR3 in DNA: TGTGCCAGCAGCCAACTTATGACTAGCGGGATTCCCAACGGCTTGAATGAGCAGTTCTTC.

This chain uses TRBV9 with TRBJ1-3; tentative D call: TRBD1 (5 bases). Trimming pared 6 bases from V and 2 bases from J, leaving 12 bases between. The CDR3 runs to 14 residues. Germline lookup yields CDR1 SGDLS and CDR2 YYNGEE. CDR3 DNA: TGTGCCAGCAACCCAGGGCAAACTGGAAACACCATATATTTT. It specifies CASNPGQTGNTIYF.

The gene calls are TRBV7-3 and TRBJ2-1, with D uncertain. V was trimmed by 5 bases and J by 5 bases, leaving 4 bases between them. The CDR3 sequence is 11 residues long. Germline lookup yields CDR1 SGHTA and CDR2 FQGTGA. CDR3 in DNA: TGTGCCAGCAGCCTTAACAATGAGCAGTTCTTC. Translation: CASSLNNEQFF.

V and J are TRBV7-2 and TRBJ1-3, with TRBD1 matching over 8 bases. V gave up 4 bases and J gave up 8 bases; unmatched junction bases: 4. The CDR3 has 13 amino acids. CDR1 is SGHTA, CDR2 FQGNSA, per germline. CDR3 region: CASSSGQGDTIYF. In nucleotides, the CDR3 is TGTGCCAGCAGCTCCGGACAGGGTGACACCATATATTTT.

This chain joins TRBV19 and TRBJ1-5; D might be TRBD1 (6 bases). CDR3 length: 15 amino acids. Trimming left V 3 bases short and J 4 bases short, with 13 bases between. Per germline, CDR1 LNHDA and CDR2 SQIVND (reference sequence). CDR3 sequence reads: CASSILQGGNQPQHF. In DNA form, the CDR3 reads TGTGCCAGTAGTATTTTACAGGGTGGGAATCAGCCCCAGCATTTT.

The gene calls are TRBV7-2 and TRBJ2-3; 11 bases fit TRBD1. This CDR3 contains 15 residues. With V trimmed by 2 bases and J by 5 bases, 3 bases remained unmatched. Germline CDR1 is SGHTA and CDR2 is FQGNSA. The CDR3 nucleotides read TGTGCCAGCAGCTTACTGGGACAGGGGGAAGATACGCAGTATTTT. Protein: CASSLLGQGEDTQYF.

The chain uses TRBV6-6 and TRBJ2-7; D is possibly TRBD1 (6 bases). The CDR3 extends over 14 amino acids. Trimming shortened V by 0 bases and J by 2 bases, and 8 bases separated the two germline ends. Germline CDR1 reads MNHNY; CDR2 reads SVGAGI (reference sequence). Written as DNA, the CDR3 is TGTGCCAGCAGTTACTCTGGGGGCCCCTACGAGCAGTACTTC. Amino acids: CASSYSGGPYEQYF.

This chain joins TRBV7-2 and TRBJ1-3; D is unresolved. The germline V and J ends were trimmed by 0 bases and 0 bases, with 3 bases remaining between them. Per germline, CDR1 SGHTA and CDR2 FQGNSA. The CDR3 sequence is 14 residues long. CDR3 protein: CASSLAGSGNTIYF. The CDR3 nucleotides read TGTGCCAGCAGCTTAGCCGGCTCTGGAAACACCATATATTTT.

J is TRBJ1-2 and V is TRBV29-1; 7 bases are a match to TRBD1. Germline CDR1 is SQVTM and CDR2 is ANQGSEA. The CDR3 contains 14 residues. V trimming: 3 bases; J trimming: 4 bases; junction bases outside the gene matches: 8. The CDR3 coding sequence is TGCAGCGTTGACCGGACAGGACTTTCCTATGGCTACACCTTC. The encoded protein is CSVDRTGLSYGYTF.

The V call is TRBV9, the J call TRBJ1-5; possibly TRBD1 for D (6 bases). The CDR3 runs 14 residues. Germline V CDR1 and CDR2: SGDLS, YYNGEE. The V end lost 0 bases, the J end lost 4 bases, and 8 bases lay between the germline ends. The CDR3: CASSVGGPNQPQHF. CDR3 DNA: TGTGCCAGCAGCGTAGGGGGGCCTAATCAGCCCCAGCATTTT.

The rearrangement joins TRBV4-2 to TRBJ1-1; D uncertain. The V gene lost 0 bases and the J gene lost 3 bases, with 17 bases spanning the gap. Germline V gives CDR1 LGHNA, CDR2 YNFKEQ. The length of the CDR3 is 17 residues. Written as DNA, the CDR3 is TGTGCCAGCAGCCAAGAATGGCCAGTCCGCCGGGACACTGAAGCTTTCTTT. It codes for CASSQEWPVRRDTEAFF.

The chain combines TRBV7-3 with TRBJ2-6, with TRBD1 identical over 10 bases. Germline CDR1 SGHTA, CDR2 FQGTGA. Germline trimming cut 5 bases from V and 11 bases from J; bases unmatched to any gene: 3. The CDR3 length is 13 residues. CDR3: CASSLGQGDVLTF. The CDR3 region has the DNA TGTGCCAGCAGCCTAGGACAGGGGGACGTCCTGACTTTC. Full variable domain (rest looked up from reference TRBV7-3 and TRBJ2-6): GAGVSQTPSNKVTEKGKYVELRCDPISGHTALYWYRQSLGQGPEFLIYFQGTGAADDSGLPNDRFFAVRPEGSVSTLKIQRTERGDSAVYLCASSLGQGDVLTFGAGSRLTVL.

This chain connects TRBV19 to TRBJ2-7; the D gene is possibly TRBD2 (6 bases). V lost 3 bases, J lost 1 base, and 10 bases lay in between. CDR1 is LNHDA, CDR2 SQIVND, per germline (reference sequence). There are 14 residues in the CDR3. The CDR3 reads CASSIDSGSYEQYF. CDR3 sequence (DNA): TGTGCCAGTAGTATCGATAGCGGTTCCTACGAGCAGTACTTC.

This chain joins TRBV5-5 and TRBJ1-6, with D perhaps TRBD1 (6 bases). The CDR3 length is 15 residues. Germline CDR1 SGHKS, CDR2 YYEKEE (reference sequence). V dropped 4 bases and J dropped 3 bases, with 11 bases sitting between them. The CDR3 DNA sequence: TGTGCCAGCAGCGAATCAGGGGTCTATAATTCACCCCTCCACTTT. Its translation is CASSESGVYNSPLHF.

The chain has TRBV10-3 and TRBJ2-5, with a possible D match to TRBD1 (5 bases). Trimming removed 0 bases from V and 1 base from J, with 6 bases in between. The germline gives CDR1 ENHRY, CDR2 SYGVKD. The CDR3 consists of 14 residues. CDR3 protein: CAISESQGQETQYF. The CDR3 region has the DNA TGTGCCATCAGTGAGTCCCAGGGCCAAGAGACCCAGTACTTC.

This clone was seen a few times. The chain combines TRBV11-1 with TRBJ2-1; 7 bases match TRBD2. The length of the CDR3 is 14 residues. V gave up 3 bases and J gave up 5 bases; unmatched junction bases: 4. Germline V CDR1 and CDR2: SGHAT, FQDESV (reference sequence). In nucleotides, the CDR3 is TGTGCCAGCAGCTTCAGCGGGAACCACAATGAGCAGTTCTTC. It encodes CASSFSGNHNEQFF.

The gene calls are TRBV7-2 and TRBJ2-2, with 8 nucleotides matching TRBD2. Trimming removed 2 bases from V and 6 bases from J; junction bases left unmatched: 8. Germline V CDR1 and CDR2: SGHTA, FQGNSA. The CDR3 runs to 16 residues. The CDR3 DNA sequence: TGTGCCAGCAGCTTACGGACTAGCTCTGGAGCCGGGGAGCTGTTTTTT. Translation: CASSLRTSSGAGELFF.

The J gene is TRBJ1-1, the V gene TRBV3-1 (or the pseudogene TRBV3-2); TRBD1 might be the D (5 bases). The CDR3 contains 13 residues. Germline CDR1 is LGHDT and CDR2 is YNNKEL (reference sequence). Trimming cost V 4 bases and J 9 bases, with 15 bases left between them. CDR3 bases: TGTGCCAGCAGCCTGTTGGGGCAGGGAAAAGCTTTCTTT. This gives the protein CASSLLGQGKAFF.

This sequence joins TRBV25-1 and TRBJ1-1; D possibly corresponds to TRBD1 (5 bases). Germline V gene lookup returns CDR1 MGHDK and CDR2 SYGVNS. This CDR3 is built from 13 residues. Trimming took off 5 bases at V and 0 bases at J, with 7 bases between the two ends. CDR3 residues: CASSKQVNTEAFF. DNA for the CDR3: TGTGCCAGCAGTAAACAGGTGAACACTGAAGCTTTCTTT.